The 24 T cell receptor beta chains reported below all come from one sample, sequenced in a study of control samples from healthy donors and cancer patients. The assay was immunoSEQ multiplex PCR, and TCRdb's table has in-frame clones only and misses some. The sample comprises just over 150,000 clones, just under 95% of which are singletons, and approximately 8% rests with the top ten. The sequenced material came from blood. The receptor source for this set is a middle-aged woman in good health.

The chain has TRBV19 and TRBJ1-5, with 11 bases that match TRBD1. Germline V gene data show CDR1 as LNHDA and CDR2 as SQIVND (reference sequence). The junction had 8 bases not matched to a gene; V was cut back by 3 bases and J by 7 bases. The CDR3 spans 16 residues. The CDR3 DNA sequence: TGTGCCAGTAGTATTTCTCGGGACAGGGGGACGCAGCCCCAGCATTTT. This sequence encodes CASSISRDRGTQPQHF.

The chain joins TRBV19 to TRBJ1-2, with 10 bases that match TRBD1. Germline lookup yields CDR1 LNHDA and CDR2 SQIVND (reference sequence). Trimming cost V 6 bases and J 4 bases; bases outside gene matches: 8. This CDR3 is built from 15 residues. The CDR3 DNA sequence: TGTGCCAGTAGCGTGAACCGGGACAGGGGCTATGGCTACACCTTC. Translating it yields CASSVNRDRGYGYTF.

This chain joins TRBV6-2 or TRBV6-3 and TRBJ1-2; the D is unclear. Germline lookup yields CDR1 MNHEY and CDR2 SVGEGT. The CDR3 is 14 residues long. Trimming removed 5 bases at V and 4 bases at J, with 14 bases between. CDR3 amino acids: CASSRGGSSYGYTF. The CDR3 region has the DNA TGTGCCAGCAGTCGGGGAGGGTCTTCCTATGGCTACACCTTC.

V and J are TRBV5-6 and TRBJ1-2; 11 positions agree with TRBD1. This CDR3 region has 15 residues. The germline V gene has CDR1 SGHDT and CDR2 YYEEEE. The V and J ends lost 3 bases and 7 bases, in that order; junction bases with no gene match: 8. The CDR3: CASSSTVGTGGGYTF. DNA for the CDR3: TGTGCCAGCAGCTCTACTGTCGGGACAGGGGGTGGCTACACCTTC. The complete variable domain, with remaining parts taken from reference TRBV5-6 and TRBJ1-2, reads DAGVTQSPTHLIKTRGQQVTLRCSPKSGHDTVSWYQQALGQGPQFIFQYYEEEERQRGNFPDRFSGHQFPNYSSELNVNALLLGDSALYLCASSSTVGTGGGYTFGSGTRLTVV.

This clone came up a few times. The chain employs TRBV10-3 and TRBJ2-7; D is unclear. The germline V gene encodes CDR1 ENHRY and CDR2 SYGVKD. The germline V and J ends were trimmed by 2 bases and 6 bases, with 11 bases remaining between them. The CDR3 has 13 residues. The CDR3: CAISEGSGTEQYF. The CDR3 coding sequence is TGTGCCATCAGTGAGGGCTCGGGTACCGAGCAGTACTTC.

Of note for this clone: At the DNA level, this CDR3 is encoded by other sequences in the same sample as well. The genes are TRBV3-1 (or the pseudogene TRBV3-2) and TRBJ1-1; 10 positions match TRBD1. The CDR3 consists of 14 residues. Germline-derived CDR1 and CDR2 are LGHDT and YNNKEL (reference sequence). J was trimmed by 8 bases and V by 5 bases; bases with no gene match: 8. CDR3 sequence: CASSYRDRGPEAFF. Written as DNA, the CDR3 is TGTGCCAGCAGCTACCGGGACAGGGGTCCCGAAGCTTTCTTT.

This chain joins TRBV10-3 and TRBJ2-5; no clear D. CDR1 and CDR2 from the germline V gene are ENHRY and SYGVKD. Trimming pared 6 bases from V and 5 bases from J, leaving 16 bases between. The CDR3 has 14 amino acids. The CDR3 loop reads CAIRSSEMSETQYF. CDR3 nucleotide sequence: TGTGCCATCAGATCATCTGAGATGAGCGAGACCCAGTACTTC.

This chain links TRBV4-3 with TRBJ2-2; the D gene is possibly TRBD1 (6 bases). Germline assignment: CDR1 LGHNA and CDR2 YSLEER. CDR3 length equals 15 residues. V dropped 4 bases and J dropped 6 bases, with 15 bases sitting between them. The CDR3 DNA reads TGCGCCAGCAGCCTCTCTTCCCAGGGGTCCGGGGAGCTGTTTTTT. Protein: CASSLSSQGSGELFF.

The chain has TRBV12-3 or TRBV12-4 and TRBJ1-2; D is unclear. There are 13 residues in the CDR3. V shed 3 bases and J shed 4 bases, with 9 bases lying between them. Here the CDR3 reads CASSFKLGYGYTF. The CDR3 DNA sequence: TGTGCCAGCAGTTTCAAGCTAGGCTATGGCTACACCTTC.

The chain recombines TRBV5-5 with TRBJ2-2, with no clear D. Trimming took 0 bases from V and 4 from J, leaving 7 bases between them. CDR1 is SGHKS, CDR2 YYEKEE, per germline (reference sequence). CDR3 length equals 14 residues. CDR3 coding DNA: TGTGCCAGCAGCTTGGTTAGGACCACCGGGGAGCTGTTTTTT. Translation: CASSLVRTTGELFF. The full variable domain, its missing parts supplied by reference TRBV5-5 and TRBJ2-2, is DAGVTQSPTHLIKTRGQQVTLRCSPISGHKSVSWYQQVLGQGPQFIFQYYEKEERGRGNFPDRFSARQFPNYSSELNVNALLLGDSALYLCASSLVRTTGELFFGEGSRLTVL.

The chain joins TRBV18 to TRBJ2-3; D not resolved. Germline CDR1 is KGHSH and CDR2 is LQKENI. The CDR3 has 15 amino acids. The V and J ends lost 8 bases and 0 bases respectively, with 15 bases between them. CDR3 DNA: TGTGCCAGCCTGCCCGGGTACGATAGCACAGATACGCAGTATTTT. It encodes CASLPGYDSTDTQYF. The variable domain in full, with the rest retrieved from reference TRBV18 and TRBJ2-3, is NAGVMQNPRHLVRRRGQEARLRCSPMKGHSHVYWYRQLPEEGLKFMVYLQKENIIDESGMPKERFSAEFPKEGPSILRIQQVVRGDSAAYFCASLPGYDSTDTQYFGPGTRLTVL.

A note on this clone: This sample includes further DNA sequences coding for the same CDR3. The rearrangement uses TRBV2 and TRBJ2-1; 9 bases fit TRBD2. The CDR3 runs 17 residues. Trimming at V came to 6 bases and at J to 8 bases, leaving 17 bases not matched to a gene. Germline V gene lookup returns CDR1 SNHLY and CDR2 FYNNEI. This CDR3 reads CASSPGSGGRALDEQFF. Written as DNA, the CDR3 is TGTGCCAGCAGCCCGGGCTCTGGCGGGAGGGCCTTGGATGAGCAGTTCTTC.

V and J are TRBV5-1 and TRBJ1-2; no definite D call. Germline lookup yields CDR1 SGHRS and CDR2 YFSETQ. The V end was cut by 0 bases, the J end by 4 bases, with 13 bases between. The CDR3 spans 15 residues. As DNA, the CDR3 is TGCGCCAGCAGCTTGGAAGACGAGCCTTTCTATGGCTACACCTTC. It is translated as CASSLEDEPFYGYTF.

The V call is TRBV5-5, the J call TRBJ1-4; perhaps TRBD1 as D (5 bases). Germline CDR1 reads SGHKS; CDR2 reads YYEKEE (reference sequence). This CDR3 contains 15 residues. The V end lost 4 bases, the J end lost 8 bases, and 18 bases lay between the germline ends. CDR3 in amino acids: CASSPGGVTGEKLFF. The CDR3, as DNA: TGTGCCAGCAGCCCCGGGGGGGTAACGGGAGAAAAACTGTTTTTT.

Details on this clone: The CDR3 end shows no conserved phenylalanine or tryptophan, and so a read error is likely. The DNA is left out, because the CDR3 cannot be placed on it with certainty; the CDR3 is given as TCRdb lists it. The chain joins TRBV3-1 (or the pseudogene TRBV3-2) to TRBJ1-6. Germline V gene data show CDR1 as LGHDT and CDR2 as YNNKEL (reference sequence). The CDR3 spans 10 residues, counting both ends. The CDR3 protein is CASSQDRFLR.

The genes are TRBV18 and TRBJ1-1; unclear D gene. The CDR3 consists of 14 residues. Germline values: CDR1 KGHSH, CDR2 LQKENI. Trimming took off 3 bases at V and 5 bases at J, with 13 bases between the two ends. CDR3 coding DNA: TGTGCCAGCTCACCGGGTGCGGGAGAAACTGAAGCTTTCTTT. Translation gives CASSPGAGETEAFF.

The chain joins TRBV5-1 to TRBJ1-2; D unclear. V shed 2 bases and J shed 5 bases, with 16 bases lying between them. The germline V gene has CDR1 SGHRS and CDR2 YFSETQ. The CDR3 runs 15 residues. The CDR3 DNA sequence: TGCGCCAGCAGCTTTCGTCCCGGTTTTGATTATGGCTACACCTTC. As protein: CASSFRPGFDYGYTF.

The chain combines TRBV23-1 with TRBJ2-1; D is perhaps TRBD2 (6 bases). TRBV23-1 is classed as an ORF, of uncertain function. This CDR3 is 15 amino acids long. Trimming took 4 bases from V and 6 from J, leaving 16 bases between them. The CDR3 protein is CASSLGTQTSNEQFF. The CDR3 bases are TGCGCCAGCAGTCTTGGGACTCAAACCAGCAATGAGCAGTTCTTC.

The CDR3 region is CSVVGGYNEQFF. CDR3 DNA sequence: TGCAGCGTTGTTGGGGGGTACAATGAGCAGTTCTTC. The chain has TRBV29-1 and TRBJ2-1; perhaps TRBD2 as D (6 bases). CDR1 SQVTM and CDR2 ANQGSEA come from the germline V gene. The CDR3 has 12 residues. Between the trimmed V and J ends, which lost 4 bases and 4 bases, there was a span of 8 bases.

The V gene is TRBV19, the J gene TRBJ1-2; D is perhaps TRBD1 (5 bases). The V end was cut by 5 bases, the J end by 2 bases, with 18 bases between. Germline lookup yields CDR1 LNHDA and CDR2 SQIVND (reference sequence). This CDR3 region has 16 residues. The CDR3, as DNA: TGTGCCAGTAGTCCAGGAGAAGCGGGACGGAACTATGGCTACACCTTC. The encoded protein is CASSPGEAGRNYGYTF.

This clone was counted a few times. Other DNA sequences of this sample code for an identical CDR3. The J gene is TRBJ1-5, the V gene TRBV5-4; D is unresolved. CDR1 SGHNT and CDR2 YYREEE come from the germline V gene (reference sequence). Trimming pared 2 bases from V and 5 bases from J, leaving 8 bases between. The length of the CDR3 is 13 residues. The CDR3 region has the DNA TGTGCCAGCAGCTTCGGTAGAGATCAGCCCCAGCATTTT. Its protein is CASSFGRDQPQHF. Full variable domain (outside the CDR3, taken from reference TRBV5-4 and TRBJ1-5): ETGVTQSPTHLIKTRGQQVTLRCSSQSGHNTVSWYQQALGQGPQFIFQYYREEENGRGNFPPRFSGLQFPNYSSELNVNALELDDSALYLCASSFGRDQPQHFGDGTRLSIL.

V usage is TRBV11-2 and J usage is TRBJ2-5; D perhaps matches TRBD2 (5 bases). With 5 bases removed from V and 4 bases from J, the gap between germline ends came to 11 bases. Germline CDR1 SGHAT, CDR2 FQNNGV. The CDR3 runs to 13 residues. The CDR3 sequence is CASSKRRVETQYF. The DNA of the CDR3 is TGTGCCAGCAGCAAGCGGCGAGTAGAGACCCAGTACTTC.

The DNA for the CDR3 is TGTGCCAGCTCACCATTCTCCCCCATAAACCGACAAGGAGGGGTGATGAACACTGAAGCTTTCTTT. Its translation: CASSPFSPINRQGGVMNTEAFF. The rearrangement uses TRBV18 and TRBJ1-1, with D possibly TRBD1 on 5 matching bases. The CDR3 covers 22 residues. Germline CDR1 reads KGHSH; CDR2 reads LQKENI. V was pared by 2 bases and J by 0 bases, with 31 bases between.

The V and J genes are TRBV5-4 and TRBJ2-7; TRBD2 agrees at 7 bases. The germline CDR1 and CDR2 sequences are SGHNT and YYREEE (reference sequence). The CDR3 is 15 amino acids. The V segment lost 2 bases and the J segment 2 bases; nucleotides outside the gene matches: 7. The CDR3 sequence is CASSFSGGPTYEQYF. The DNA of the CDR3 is TGTGCCAGCAGCTTCTCGGGGGGACCTACCTACGAGCAGTACTTC.